This T cell receptor beta chain stems from a study of T cells expressing NK-cell markers. TCRdb reworked the 5' RACE reads into one entry per CDR3 protein, no DNA. Here the sample table reports roughly 390,000 distinct CDR3 sequences. There are 15 residues in the CDR3. Germline-derived CDR1 and CDR2 are SGHRS and YFSETQ. This sequence was found in a woman in her forties or fifties in good health. Sequencing was performed on blood T cells: a sorted CD56 or NKG2C T cell subset, CD4+ or CD8+ T cells, or bulk PBMC T cells (not recorded which). The gene calls are TRBV5-1 and TRBJ2-4; absent DNA, TCRdb's TRBD1 call cannot be checked. The CDR3 here is CASSIKGSAKNIQYF.